The 6 T cell receptor beta chains below come from one sample, sequenced in a study of T cells in Graves' hyperthyroidism and ophthalmopathy. Amplification targeted TCR beta CDR3 regions from RNA transcripts. The HTBI set primed first-round TCR CDR3 RT-PCR. One entry per CDR3 protein, called by TCRdb with MiXCR from the multiplex PCR reads. The data contain about 640,000 distinct CDR3 sequences, roughly 20% of them singletons. The source material was blood. Receptors originate from a man aged 30 to 45 with Graves' ophthalmopathy.

This clonotype has a count of ten or more. The rearrangement links TRBV6-1 to TRBJ1-1; 7 nucleotides agree with TRBD1. The CDR3 consists of 16 residues. The ends lost 3 bases at V and 5 bases at J; junction bases unmatched: 12. CDR1 is MNHNS, CDR2 SASEGT, per germline. The chain's CDR3 is CASSDQGQHMGTEAFF. CDR3 nucleotide sequence: TGTGCCAGCAGTGACCAGGGACAGCATATGGGGACTGAAGCTTTCTTT.

The CDR3: CASSYSVGQSSMDEQYF. CDR3 nucleotide sequence: TGTGCCAGCAGTTACTCAGTGGGGCAGTCTAGTATGGATGAGCAGTACTTC. The chain carries TRBV6-6 and TRBJ2-7, with D maybe TRBD1 (5 bases). V was clipped by 0 bases and J by 7 bases, with 22 bases between them. The germline V gene encodes CDR1 MNHNY and CDR2 SVGAGI (reference sequence). The CDR3 is 17 residues long.

This clonotype has a handful of counts. J is TRBJ1-6 and V is TRBV3-1, with D uncertain. V gave up 1 base and J gave up 7 bases, with 8 bases separating them. This CDR3 comprises 14 residues. Per germline, CDR1 LGHDT and CDR2 YNNKEL (reference sequence). The CDR3: CASSQGADNSPLHF. The CDR3 DNA follows: TGTGCCAGCAGCCAAGGGGCAGACAATTCACCCCTCCACTTT.

The rearrangement links TRBV6-2 or TRBV6-3 to TRBJ2-3; 7 bases align to TRBD2. The V and J ends lost 7 bases and 0 bases, in that order; junction bases with no gene match: 13. There are 17 residues in the CDR3. CDR1 is MNHEY and CDR2 is SVGEGT in the germline V gene. CDR3 sequence (DNA): TGTGCCAGCACCTTCCGAGGACTAGATCCTAGCACAGATACGCAGTATTTT. Encoded protein: CASTFRGLDPSTDTQYF.

The chain employs TRBV3-1 and TRBJ2-7; tentatively, D is TRBD1 (6 bases). This CDR3 has 16 residues. Trimming removed 0 bases from V and 2 bases from J, with 14 bases in between. Germline CDR1 and CDR2: LGHDT and YNNKEL (reference sequence). The CDR3 sequence: CASSQDRDGGAYEQYF. In DNA, the CDR3 is TGTGCCAGCAGCCAAGATCGCGATGGGGGCGCCTACGAGCAGTACTTC.

A few counts support this clonotype. The chain uses TRBV5-1 and TRBJ2-2; D is unclear. CDR3 length: 14 residues. From germline, CDR1 is SGHRS and CDR2 YFSETQ. V lost 3 bases to trimming and J lost 7 bases, with 13 bases between them. The CDR3 protein is CASSYMQGNGELFF. CDR3 bases: TGCGCCAGCAGCTATATGCAAGGAAACGGGGAGCTGTTTTTT.